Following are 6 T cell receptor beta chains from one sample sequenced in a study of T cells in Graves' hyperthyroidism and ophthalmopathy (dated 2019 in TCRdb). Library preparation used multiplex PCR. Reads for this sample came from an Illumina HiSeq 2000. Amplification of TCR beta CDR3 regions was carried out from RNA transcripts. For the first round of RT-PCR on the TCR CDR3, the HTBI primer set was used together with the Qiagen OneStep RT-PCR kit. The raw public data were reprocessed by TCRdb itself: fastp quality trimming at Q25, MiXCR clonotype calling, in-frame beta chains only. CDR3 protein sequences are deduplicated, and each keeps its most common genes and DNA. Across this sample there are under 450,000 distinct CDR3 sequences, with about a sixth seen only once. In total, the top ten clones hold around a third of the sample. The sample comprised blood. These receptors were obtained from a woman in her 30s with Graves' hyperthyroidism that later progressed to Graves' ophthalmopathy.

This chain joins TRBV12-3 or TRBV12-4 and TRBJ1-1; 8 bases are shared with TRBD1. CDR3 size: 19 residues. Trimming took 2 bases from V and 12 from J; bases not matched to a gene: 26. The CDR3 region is CASSLSWDRLGPGSLGTFF. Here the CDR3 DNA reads TGTGCCAGCAGTTTATCCTGGGACAGGCTCGGTCCCGGCAGTCTCGGGACTTTCTTT.

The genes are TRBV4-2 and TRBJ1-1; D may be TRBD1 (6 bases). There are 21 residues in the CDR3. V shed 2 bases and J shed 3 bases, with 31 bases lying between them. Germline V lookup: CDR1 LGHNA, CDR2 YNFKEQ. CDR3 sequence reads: CASSQPSPGDFTFNADTEAFF. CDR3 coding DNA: TGTGCCAGCAGCCAACCTTCCCCAGGGGACTTTACATTTAATGCGGACACTGAAGCTTTCTTT.

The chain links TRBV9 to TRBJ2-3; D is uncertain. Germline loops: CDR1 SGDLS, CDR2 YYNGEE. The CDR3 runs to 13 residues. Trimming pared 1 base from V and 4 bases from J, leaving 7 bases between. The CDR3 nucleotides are TGTGCCAGCAGCGTATTCCCCGCAGATACGCAGTATTTT. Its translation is CASSVFPADTQYF.

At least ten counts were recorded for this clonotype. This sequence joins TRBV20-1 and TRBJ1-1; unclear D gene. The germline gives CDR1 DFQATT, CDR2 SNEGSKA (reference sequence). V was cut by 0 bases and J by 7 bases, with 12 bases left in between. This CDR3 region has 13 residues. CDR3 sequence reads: CSARDRSDDEAFF. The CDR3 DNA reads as TGCAGTGCTAGAGATCGGTCGGACGATGAAGCTTTCTTT.

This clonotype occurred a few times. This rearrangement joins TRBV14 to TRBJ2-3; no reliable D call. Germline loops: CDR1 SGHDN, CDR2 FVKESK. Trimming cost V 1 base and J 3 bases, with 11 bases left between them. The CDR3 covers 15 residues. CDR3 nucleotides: TGTGCCAGCAGCCAAGGGCTAACGTATACAGATACGCAGTATTTT. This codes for CASSQGLTYTDTQYF. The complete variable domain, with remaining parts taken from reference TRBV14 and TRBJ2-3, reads EAGVTQFPSHSVIEKGQTVTLRCDPISGHDNLYWYRRVMGKEIKFLLHFVKESKQDESGMPNNRFLAERTGGTYSTLKVQPAELEDSGVYFCASSQGLTYTDTQYFGPGTRLTVL.

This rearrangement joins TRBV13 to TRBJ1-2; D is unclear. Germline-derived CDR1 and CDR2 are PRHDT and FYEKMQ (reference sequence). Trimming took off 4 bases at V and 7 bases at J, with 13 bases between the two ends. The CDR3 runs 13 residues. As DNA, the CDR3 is TGTGCCAGCAGCTCCTTCGGCGGTCCTGGCTACACCTTC. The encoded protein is CASSSFGGPGYTF.